This T cell receptor beta chain originates from a study of shared clonotypes between healthy human individuals. As for the study in general: The cohort had two women and three men, ages 18 to 49. There were three CD4 naive, three CD4 memory, two CD8 naive and one CD8 memory plates per donor. General study points: About 5% was the fraction of naive CD4 clonotypes found shared across a handful of donors. Clonotypes not shared had lower generation probabilities than those common to all four donors.

Germline V gene sequence: CDR1 SGHRS, CDR2 YFSETQ. Unmatched junction bases numbered 5, after V lost 2 bases and J lost 5 bases. The CDR3 is 15 residues long. This clone was counted once. Its antigen is not known. The method was immunoSEQ multiplex PCR; TCRdb's version includes in-frame clones alone and lacks a portion of them. The sample includes some 2,500,000 clones, 85% to 95% of them seen just once. Sample: naive CD4+ T cells from PBMCs. Subset in this sample: CD45RA+ positively selected. The chain carries TRBV5-1 and TRBJ2-3; 10 bases are a match to TRBD2. This receptor was obtained from a man aged 18 to 35 in good health. Some clones in this sample may be carry-over from other donors' samples. CDR3 amino acids: CASSLSGRALDTQYF. DNA for the CDR3: TGCGCCAGCAGCTTAAGCGGGAGGGCCCTAGATACGCAGTATTTT.